The 28 T cell receptor beta chains reported below all come from one sample, sequenced in a study of preoperative IRX-2 immunotherapy in early breast cancer. Sequencing used immunoSEQ multiplex PCR; TCRdb keeps in-frame clones, though not all of them. The sample has around 35,000 clones, nearly 95% seen once. Indicated treatment: preoperative locoregional IRX-2 cytokine immunotherapy. Sampling was performed from a patient treated with IRX-2 immunotherapy. The receptor source for this set is a human donor with breast cancer.

The chain links TRBV4-2 to TRBJ1-1; 7 bases agree with TRBD1. This CDR3 spans 14 amino acids. With V trimmed by 5 bases and J by 0 bases, 3 bases remained unmatched. Germline V gene data show CDR1 as LGHNA and CDR2 as YNFKEQ. The CDR3 sequence is CASSDRVVNTEAFF. The CDR3 DNA follows: TGTGCCAGCAGCGACAGGGTAGTGAACACTGAAGCTTTCTTT.

The V call is TRBV5-4, the J call TRBJ2-3; a weak D match, TRBD2 (6 bases). Germline V CDR1 and CDR2: SGHNT, YYREEE (reference sequence). Trimming pared 2 bases from V and 9 bases from J, leaving 13 bases between. The length of the CDR3 is 13 residues. This CDR3 is CASSFSRESTQYF. DNA for the CDR3: TGTGCCAGCAGCTTTTCCCGGGAGTCAACGCAGTATTTT. Full variable domain (missing parts from reference TRBV5-4 and TRBJ2-3): ETGVTQSPTHLIKTRGQQVTLRCSSQSGHNTVSWYQQALGQGPQFIFQYYREEENGRGNFPPRFSGLQFPNYSSELNVNALELDDSALYLCASSFSRESTQYFGPGTRLTVL.

This CDR3 is CASSAAISGANVLTF. CDR3 coding DNA: TGTGCCAGCAGCGCAGCGATCTCTGGGGCCAACGTCCTGACTTTC. This chain uses TRBV5-4 with TRBJ2-6; no reliable D call. CDR1 is SGHNT, CDR2 YYREEE, per germline (reference sequence). Trimming pared 4 bases from V and 0 bases from J, leaving 8 bases between. The CDR3 consists of 15 residues.

CDR3 DNA sequence: TGTGCCAGCAGCCCAAGACGCTGGGACAGATACACCTATAGCAATCAGCCCCAGCATTTT. Protein sequence: CASSPRRWDRYTYSNQPQHF. The chain uses TRBV2 and TRBJ1-5; TRBD1 agrees at 7 bases. V lost 6 bases to trimming and J lost 0 bases; unmatched junction nucleotides: 20. The CDR3 sequence is 20 residues long. Germline lookup yields CDR1 SNHLY and CDR2 FYNNEI.

V gene TRBV5-5 combines with J gene TRBJ2-7; the D gene could be TRBD1 or TRBD2 (5 bases each). The germline V gene encodes CDR1 SGHKS and CDR2 YYEKEE (reference sequence). The CDR3 totals 17 residues. The ends were cut back, 5 bases at V and 4 bases at J, with 25 bases in the middle. CDR3 sequence reads: CASRGVGGEVPPYEQYF. In DNA, the CDR3 is TGTGCCAGCAGGGGAGTTGGGGGAGAGGTTCCCCCATACGAGCAGTACTTC.

This chain connects TRBV25-1 to TRBJ1-5; 7 bases align to TRBD1. There are 15 residues in the CDR3. V shed 4 bases and J 1 base; nucleotides not matched to a gene: 4. Looked up from germline, CDR1 is MGHDK and CDR2 is SYGVNS. The CDR3 reads CASSADRASNQPQHF. For the CDR3, the DNA is TGTGCCAGCAGTGCCGACAGGGCGAGCAATCAGCCCCAGCATTTT.

This chain uses TRBV30 with TRBJ1-4; a weak D match, TRBD1 (5 bases). The CDR3 length is 14 residues. Trimming took 0 bases from V and 8 from J, leaving 13 bases between them. The germline V gene encodes CDR1 GTSNPN and CDR2 SVGIG (reference sequence). CDR3 region: CAWSVEAGLEKLFF. CDR3 coding DNA: TGTGCCTGGAGTGTTGAGGCAGGGTTGGAAAAACTGTTTTTT.

The rearrangement uses TRBV7-9 and TRBJ2-4; tentative D call: TRBD1 (6 bases). Germline V gene sequence: CDR1 SEHNR, CDR2 FQNEAQ (reference sequence). The CDR3 extends over 18 amino acids. The V and J ends lost 5 bases and 2 bases respectively, with 22 bases between them. In nucleotides, the CDR3 is TGTGCCAGCAGCCCTGCCAGGCAGGGGAGAATATCCAAAAACATTCAGTACTTC. Its protein product is CASSPARQGRISKNIQYF.

This clone was observed once. The CDR3 loop is CASSPGSGGSGANVLTF. DNA of the CDR3: TGTGCCAGCAGCCCCGGAAGCGGGGGATCGGGGGCCAACGTCCTGACTTTC. The chain has TRBV7-9 and TRBJ2-6; 8 bases align to TRBD2. With V trimmed by 5 bases and J by 4 bases, 10 bases remained unmatched. Germline V lookup: CDR1 SEHNR, CDR2 FQNEAQ (reference sequence). The CDR3 has 17 residues. Looking up the rest from reference TRBV7-9 and TRBJ2-6 gives the full variable domain: DTGVSQNPRHKITKRGQNVTFRCDPISEHNRLYWYRQTLGQGPEFLTYFQNEAQLEKSRLLSDRFSAERPKGSFSTLEIQRTEQGDSAMYLCASSPGSGGSGANVLTFGAGSRLTVL.

V and J are TRBV7-6 and TRBJ2-2, with 8 nucleotides matching TRBD2. V was pared by 4 bases and J by 5 bases, with 9 bases of the junction left unmatched. CDR1 and CDR2 (germline): SGHVS, FNYEAQ. CDR3 length equals 16 residues. The CDR3 here is CASSSLLAATTGELFF. The CDR3 DNA reads TGTGCCAGCAGCTCTCTACTAGCGGCTACAACCGGGGAGCTGTTTTTT.

The chain has TRBV27 and TRBJ2-1; 13 positions agree with TRBD2. Germline lookup yields CDR1 MNHEY and CDR2 SMNVEV (reference sequence). V lost 5 bases to trimming and J lost 7 bases; unmatched junction nucleotides: 8. This CDR3 contains 16 residues. The CDR3 spells CASSPRLAGGRNEQFF. The CDR3 DNA reads TGTGCCAGCAGTCCTAGACTAGCGGGGGGTAGGAATGAGCAGTTCTTC.

The CDR3 sequence: CASSLRAGRYDYEQYF. CDR3 in DNA: TGTGCCAGCAGCCTACGAGCGGGTAGGTATGACTACGAGCAGTACTTC. The V call is TRBV7-2, the J call TRBJ2-7; D perhaps matches TRBD2 (6 bases). Germline lookup yields CDR1 SGHTA and CDR2 FQGNSA. There are 16 residues in the CDR3. Trimming removed 5 bases at V and 3 bases at J, with 20 bases between.

The chain couples TRBV7-8 to TRBJ1-2; no clear D gene. Germline V CDR1 and CDR2: SGHVS, FQNEAQ. The CDR3 loop spans 12 amino acids. V lost 4 bases to trimming and J lost 8 bases, with 11 bases between them. The DNA of the CDR3 is TGTGCCAGCAGCTCCGTTCGACGGGGCTACACCTTC. Translation gives CASSSVRRGYTF.

This clone was detected only once. This chain joins TRBV7-2 and TRBJ2-7; TRBD2 might be the D (7 bases). The CDR3 consists of 14 residues. Germline V gives CDR1 SGHTA, CDR2 FQGNSA. The germline V and J ends were trimmed by 3 bases and 2 bases, with 11 bases remaining between them. The CDR3 DNA sequence: TGTGCCAGCAGCTTTAGGGGGGGTCCCTACGAGCAGTACTTC. This translates into CASSFRGGPYEQYF.

This clone was detected only once. The rearrangement joins TRBV18 to TRBJ2-3, with no clear D. CDR1 KGHSH and CDR2 LQKENI come from the germline V gene. CDR3 size: 16 residues. Trimming left V 2 bases short and J 0 bases short, with 12 bases between. This CDR3 is CASSPFLGLSTDTQYF. The CDR3 nucleotides read TGTGCCAGCTCACCATTCCTAGGTCTTAGCACAGATACGCAGTATTTT. Using reference TRBV18 and TRBJ2-3 for the parts outside the CDR3, the full variable domain is NAGVMQNPRHLVRRRGQEARLRCSPMKGHSHVYWYRQLPEEGLKFMVYLQKENIIDESGMPKERFSAEFPKEGPSILRIQQVVRGDSAAYFCASSPFLGLSTDTQYFGPGTRLTVL.

The chain links TRBV9 to TRBJ1-1, with D possibly matching TRBD1 (6 bases). This CDR3 is 14 amino acids long. From germline, CDR1 is SGDLS and CDR2 YYNGEE. Trimming removed 4 bases at V and 4 bases at J, with 14 bases between. The CDR3 loop is CASSFEGGSTEAFF. CDR3 DNA sequence: TGTGCCAGCAGCTTCGAGGGGGGGTCCACTGAAGCTTTCTTT.

The chain joins TRBV5-8 to TRBJ2-5; D gene ambiguous. CDR3 length: 12 amino acids. Germline CDR1 and CDR2: SGHTS and YDEGEE. V was trimmed by 4 bases and J by 5 bases, leaving 9 bases between them. CDR3 nucleotide sequence: TGTGCCAGCAGCACCACCTGGGAGACCCAGTACTTC. It yields the protein CASSTTWETQYF.

The chain joins TRBV7-9 to TRBJ2-3; D call uncertain. Trimming shortened V by 3 bases and J by 6 bases, and 10 bases separated the two germline ends. The CDR3 spans 13 residues. Germline assignment: CDR1 SEHNR and CDR2 FQNEAQ (reference sequence). The CDR3 loop is CASSFPSGDTQYF. The CDR3 coding sequence is TGTGCCAGCAGCTTCCCCTCCGGTGATACGCAGTATTTT.

The V call is TRBV5-6, the J call TRBJ2-5; D is possibly TRBD2 (5 bases). The CDR3 has 15 amino acids. CDR1 is SGHDT and CDR2 is YYEEEE in the germline V gene. V gave up 6 bases and J gave up 1 base, with 16 bases separating them. Written as DNA, the CDR3 is TGTGCCAGCATCGCTGGTAGCGAAGCCCAAGAGACCCAGTACTTC. This codes for CASIAGSEAQETQYF.

This chain links TRBV11-2 with TRBJ2-7; 12 bases map to TRBD2. Germline CDR1 is SGHAT and CDR2 is FQNNGV. After removal of 5 bases from V and 2 bases from J, the junction contained 7 bases not matched to a gene. This CDR3 comprises 16 residues. The CDR3 DNA reads as TGTGCCAGCAGCCATGACAGACTAGCGGGGGCCTACGAGCAGTACTTC. Residues: CASSHDRLAGAYEQYF.

The chain uses TRBV19 and TRBJ2-1; 9 bases match TRBD2. The germline CDR1 and CDR2 sequences are LNHDA and SQIVND (reference sequence). Germline trimming cut 1 base from V and 6 bases from J; bases unmatched to any gene: 4. The CDR3 runs to 15 residues. CDR3 nucleotides: TGTGCCAGTAGTATAGCAGGCGGGAGGGCCAATGAGCAGTTCTTC. Translation: CASSIAGGRANEQFF.

This chain uses TRBV7-2 with TRBJ2-1; D gene unclear. CDR1 is SGHTA and CDR2 is FQGNSA in the germline V gene. The V gene lost 5 bases and the J gene lost 4 bases, with 15 bases spanning the gap. The CDR3 covers 15 residues. The CDR3 DNA reads TGTGCCAGCAGCCCCGCTATGGCTCCATACAATGAGCAGTTCTTC. Its protein is CASSPAMAPYNEQFF.

This sequence joins TRBV7-3 and TRBJ2-2, with 7 bases matching TRBD2. V shed 0 bases and J 1 base; nucleotides not matched to a gene: 2. The CDR3 has 16 residues. Per the germline V gene, CDR1 is SGHTA and CDR2 is FQGTGA. The CDR3 here is CASSLTVAGNTGELFF. Here the CDR3 DNA reads TGTGCCAGCAGCTTAACGGTAGCGGGGAACACCGGGGAGCTGTTTTTT.

CDR3 residues: CASTRIGQETQYF. DNA for the CDR3: TGTGCCAGCACACGGATCGGACAAGAGACCCAGTACTTC. J is TRBJ2-5 and V is TRBV6-6; D is unclear. Germline V gene sequence: CDR1 MNHNY, CDR2 SVGAGI (reference sequence). This CDR3 region has 13 residues. Trimming took off 7 bases at V and 2 bases at J, with 11 bases between the two ends.

The rearrangement links TRBV4-3 to TRBJ2-1; the D call may be TRBD1 or TRBD2 (5 bases each). CDR1 is LGHNA and CDR2 is YSLEER in the germline V gene. The CDR3 runs 19 residues. V dropped 0 bases and J dropped 3 bases, with 21 bases sitting between them. The CDR3: CASSQDGGHPTRNYNEQFF. The CDR3 coding sequence is TGCGCCAGCAGCCAAGACGGAGGACACCCCACAAGGAACTACAATGAGCAGTTCTTC.

This clone was counted a single time. The rearrangement uses TRBV30 and TRBJ1-1, with D possibly matching TRBD1 (5 bases). The CDR3 has 13 residues. Germline V lookup: CDR1 GTSNPN, CDR2 SVGIG (reference sequence). The V and J ends lost 4 bases and 1 base respectively, with 10 bases between them. In nucleotides, the CDR3 is TGTGCCTGGAAAGGGACCGGGAACACTGAAGCTTTCTTT. It specifies CAWKGTGNTEAFF.

The rearrangement uses TRBV1 and TRBJ1-1; the D call TRBD1 from the table was never checked on the DNA. TRBV1 has pseudogene status. The length of the CDR3 is 15 residues. Here the CDR3 DNA reads TGCACCAGCAGCCAAAGACAGGGCAAGAACACTGAAGCTTTCTTT. This sequence encodes CTSSQRQGKNTEAFF.

The V and J genes are TRBV12-5 and TRBJ2-5; D gene uncertain. Germline V gene lookup returns CDR1 LGHNT and CDR2 FRNRAP. The CDR3 is 11 amino acids. Trimming cost V 2 bases and J 5 bases, with 3 bases left between them. The CDR3 here is CASGLWETQYF. As DNA, the CDR3 is TGTGCTAGTGGTTTGTGGGAGACCCAGTACTTC.